The 9 T cell receptor beta chains below were found in one sample sequenced in a study of shared clonotypes between healthy human individuals. Produced via immunoSEQ multiplex PCR; TCRdb's table is partial and in-frame only. The table lists 400,000 or so clones, roughly 96% of them singletons. The sequenced sample was memory CD8+ T cells sorted from blood. Subset denoted: CD45RO+ cells pooled with CCR7-negative TemRA cells. The receptors derive from a man aged 25 to 45 in good health.

The chain recombines TRBV5-4 with TRBJ2-7; possibly TRBD2 for D (7 bases). Trimming took off 2 bases at V and 7 bases at J, with 16 bases between the two ends. Germline V gives CDR1 SGHNT, CDR2 YYREEE (reference sequence). The CDR3 is 14 amino acids. The CDR3 nucleotides read TGTGCCAGCAGCTTTGGGGCGGGGGCTGGGGAGCAGTACTTC. This sequence encodes CASSFGAGAGEQYF. Based on the CDR3 plus reference TRBV5-4 and TRBJ2-7, the full variable domain is ETGVTQSPTHLIKTRGQQVTLRCSSQSGHNTVSWYQQALGQGPQFIFQYYREEENGRGNFPPRFSGLQFPNYSSELNVNALELDDSALYLCASSFGAGAGEQYFGPGTRLTVT.

The gene calls are TRBV7-9 and TRBJ1-3; D not certain. V lost 5 bases and J lost 0, with 11 bases in between. This CDR3 has 15 amino acids. Germline V gives CDR1 SEHNR, CDR2 FQNEAQ (reference sequence). The CDR3 DNA is TGTGCCAGCAGCGCCACAACTACCTCTGGAAACACCATATATTTT. Amino acids: CASSATTTSGNTIYF.

This chain joins TRBV29-1 and TRBJ2-2; 15 bases align to TRBD2. Trimming cost V 4 bases and J 7 bases; bases outside gene matches: 7. CDR1 is SQVTM and CDR2 is ANQGSEA in the germline V gene. The CDR3 spans 16 residues. CDR3: CSVGRTSGRAFGELFF. DNA of the CDR3: TGCAGCGTTGGGAGGACTAGCGGGAGGGCCTTCGGGGAGCTGTTTTTT.

As DNA, the CDR3 is TGTGCCAGCAGATCGGGACACCTCTATGGCTACACCTTC. It yields the protein CASRSGHLYGYTF. J is TRBJ1-2 and V is TRBV6-5, with a possible D match to TRBD1 (6 bases). This CDR3 comprises 13 residues. CDR1 MNHEY and CDR2 SVGAGI come from the germline V gene. The V and J ends lost 6 bases and 4 bases respectively, with 12 bases between them.

The sample holds one count of this clone. V usage is TRBV6-5 and J usage is TRBJ2-3, with D perhaps matching TRBD1 or TRBD2 (6 bases each). V lost 5 bases and J lost 2, with 11 bases in between. Germline CDR1 reads MNHEY; CDR2 reads SVGAGI. This CDR3 is built from 14 residues. CDR3 residues: CASSDPGATDTQYF. The CDR3, as DNA: TGTGCCAGCAGTGACCCGGGGGCCACAGATACGCAGTATTTT.

V and J are TRBV11-3 and TRBJ2-2; 7 nucleotides align to TRBD2. The CDR3 runs 15 residues. After removal of 0 bases from V and 5 bases from J, the junction contained 3 bases not matched to a gene. Germline V gives CDR1 SGHNT, CDR2 YENEEA. For the CDR3, the DNA is TGTGCCAGCAGCTTAGATGGCGGGAGAACCGGGGAGCTGTTTTTT. Its protein product is CASSLDGGRTGELFF.

This chain joins TRBV18 and TRBJ2-2; D is unresolved. Germline V gene lookup returns CDR1 KGHSH and CDR2 LQKENI. Trimming removed 2 bases at V and 9 bases at J, with 4 bases between. The CDR3 loop spans 11 amino acids. CDR3 bases: TGTGCCAGCTCACCAGAGAGGGAGCTGTTTTTT. Translating gives CASSPERELFF.

J is TRBJ2-7 and V is TRBV6-5, with 9 bases fitting TRBD2. Trimming at V came to 9 bases and at J to 3 bases, leaving 3 bases not matched to a gene. Germline V lookup: CDR1 MNHEY, CDR2 SVGAGI. The CDR3 has 12 amino acids. The CDR3 loop reads CASRAGGYEQYF. DNA of the CDR3: TGTGCCAGTAGAGCGGGAGGCTACGAGCAGTACTTC.

The chain employs TRBV19 and TRBJ2-3; D may be TRBD2 (5 bases). The CDR3 covers 13 residues. The ends were cut back, 6 bases at V and 5 bases at J, with 12 bases in the middle. Germline CDR1 and CDR2: LNHDA and SQIVND (reference sequence). CDR3: CASSQLDLDTQYF. The CDR3 nucleotides are TGTGCCAGTAGCCAACTGGACTTAGATACGCAGTATTTT.